This TCR beta chain originates from a study of shared clonotypes between healthy human individuals. Study-wide background: Three plates each covered CD4 naive and memory; CD8 naive two, CD8 memory one. Notes on the study in general: Among non-shared clonotypes, generation probabilities were lower than among those shared by all four donors.

Remarks on this clone: The antigen remains unidentified.

The V and J ends lost 4 bases and 8 bases, in that order; junction bases with no gene match: 13. The V gene's germline CDR1 is MDHEN and CDR2 SYDVKM. This CDR3 spans 16 amino acids. Researchers reported that CD8 memory united CD45RO+ cells with CCR7-negative CD45RA+ TemRA cells. Data came from immunoSEQ multiplex PCR; TCRdb stores just in-frame clones and leaves some out. This table has some 320,000 clones, more than 75% appearing once. The chain employs TRBV28 and TRBJ1-4, with 7 bases matching TRBD1. The source of this sequence is a young man in good health. Material for sequencing was memory CD8+ T cells sorted from blood. Subset here: CD45RO+ cells pooled with CCR7-negative TemRA cells. CDR3 in amino acids: CASSSRDRVVGEKLFF. The CDR3 DNA reads TGTGCCAGCAGTTCCAGAGACAGGGTTGTGGGGGAAAAACTGTTTTTT.